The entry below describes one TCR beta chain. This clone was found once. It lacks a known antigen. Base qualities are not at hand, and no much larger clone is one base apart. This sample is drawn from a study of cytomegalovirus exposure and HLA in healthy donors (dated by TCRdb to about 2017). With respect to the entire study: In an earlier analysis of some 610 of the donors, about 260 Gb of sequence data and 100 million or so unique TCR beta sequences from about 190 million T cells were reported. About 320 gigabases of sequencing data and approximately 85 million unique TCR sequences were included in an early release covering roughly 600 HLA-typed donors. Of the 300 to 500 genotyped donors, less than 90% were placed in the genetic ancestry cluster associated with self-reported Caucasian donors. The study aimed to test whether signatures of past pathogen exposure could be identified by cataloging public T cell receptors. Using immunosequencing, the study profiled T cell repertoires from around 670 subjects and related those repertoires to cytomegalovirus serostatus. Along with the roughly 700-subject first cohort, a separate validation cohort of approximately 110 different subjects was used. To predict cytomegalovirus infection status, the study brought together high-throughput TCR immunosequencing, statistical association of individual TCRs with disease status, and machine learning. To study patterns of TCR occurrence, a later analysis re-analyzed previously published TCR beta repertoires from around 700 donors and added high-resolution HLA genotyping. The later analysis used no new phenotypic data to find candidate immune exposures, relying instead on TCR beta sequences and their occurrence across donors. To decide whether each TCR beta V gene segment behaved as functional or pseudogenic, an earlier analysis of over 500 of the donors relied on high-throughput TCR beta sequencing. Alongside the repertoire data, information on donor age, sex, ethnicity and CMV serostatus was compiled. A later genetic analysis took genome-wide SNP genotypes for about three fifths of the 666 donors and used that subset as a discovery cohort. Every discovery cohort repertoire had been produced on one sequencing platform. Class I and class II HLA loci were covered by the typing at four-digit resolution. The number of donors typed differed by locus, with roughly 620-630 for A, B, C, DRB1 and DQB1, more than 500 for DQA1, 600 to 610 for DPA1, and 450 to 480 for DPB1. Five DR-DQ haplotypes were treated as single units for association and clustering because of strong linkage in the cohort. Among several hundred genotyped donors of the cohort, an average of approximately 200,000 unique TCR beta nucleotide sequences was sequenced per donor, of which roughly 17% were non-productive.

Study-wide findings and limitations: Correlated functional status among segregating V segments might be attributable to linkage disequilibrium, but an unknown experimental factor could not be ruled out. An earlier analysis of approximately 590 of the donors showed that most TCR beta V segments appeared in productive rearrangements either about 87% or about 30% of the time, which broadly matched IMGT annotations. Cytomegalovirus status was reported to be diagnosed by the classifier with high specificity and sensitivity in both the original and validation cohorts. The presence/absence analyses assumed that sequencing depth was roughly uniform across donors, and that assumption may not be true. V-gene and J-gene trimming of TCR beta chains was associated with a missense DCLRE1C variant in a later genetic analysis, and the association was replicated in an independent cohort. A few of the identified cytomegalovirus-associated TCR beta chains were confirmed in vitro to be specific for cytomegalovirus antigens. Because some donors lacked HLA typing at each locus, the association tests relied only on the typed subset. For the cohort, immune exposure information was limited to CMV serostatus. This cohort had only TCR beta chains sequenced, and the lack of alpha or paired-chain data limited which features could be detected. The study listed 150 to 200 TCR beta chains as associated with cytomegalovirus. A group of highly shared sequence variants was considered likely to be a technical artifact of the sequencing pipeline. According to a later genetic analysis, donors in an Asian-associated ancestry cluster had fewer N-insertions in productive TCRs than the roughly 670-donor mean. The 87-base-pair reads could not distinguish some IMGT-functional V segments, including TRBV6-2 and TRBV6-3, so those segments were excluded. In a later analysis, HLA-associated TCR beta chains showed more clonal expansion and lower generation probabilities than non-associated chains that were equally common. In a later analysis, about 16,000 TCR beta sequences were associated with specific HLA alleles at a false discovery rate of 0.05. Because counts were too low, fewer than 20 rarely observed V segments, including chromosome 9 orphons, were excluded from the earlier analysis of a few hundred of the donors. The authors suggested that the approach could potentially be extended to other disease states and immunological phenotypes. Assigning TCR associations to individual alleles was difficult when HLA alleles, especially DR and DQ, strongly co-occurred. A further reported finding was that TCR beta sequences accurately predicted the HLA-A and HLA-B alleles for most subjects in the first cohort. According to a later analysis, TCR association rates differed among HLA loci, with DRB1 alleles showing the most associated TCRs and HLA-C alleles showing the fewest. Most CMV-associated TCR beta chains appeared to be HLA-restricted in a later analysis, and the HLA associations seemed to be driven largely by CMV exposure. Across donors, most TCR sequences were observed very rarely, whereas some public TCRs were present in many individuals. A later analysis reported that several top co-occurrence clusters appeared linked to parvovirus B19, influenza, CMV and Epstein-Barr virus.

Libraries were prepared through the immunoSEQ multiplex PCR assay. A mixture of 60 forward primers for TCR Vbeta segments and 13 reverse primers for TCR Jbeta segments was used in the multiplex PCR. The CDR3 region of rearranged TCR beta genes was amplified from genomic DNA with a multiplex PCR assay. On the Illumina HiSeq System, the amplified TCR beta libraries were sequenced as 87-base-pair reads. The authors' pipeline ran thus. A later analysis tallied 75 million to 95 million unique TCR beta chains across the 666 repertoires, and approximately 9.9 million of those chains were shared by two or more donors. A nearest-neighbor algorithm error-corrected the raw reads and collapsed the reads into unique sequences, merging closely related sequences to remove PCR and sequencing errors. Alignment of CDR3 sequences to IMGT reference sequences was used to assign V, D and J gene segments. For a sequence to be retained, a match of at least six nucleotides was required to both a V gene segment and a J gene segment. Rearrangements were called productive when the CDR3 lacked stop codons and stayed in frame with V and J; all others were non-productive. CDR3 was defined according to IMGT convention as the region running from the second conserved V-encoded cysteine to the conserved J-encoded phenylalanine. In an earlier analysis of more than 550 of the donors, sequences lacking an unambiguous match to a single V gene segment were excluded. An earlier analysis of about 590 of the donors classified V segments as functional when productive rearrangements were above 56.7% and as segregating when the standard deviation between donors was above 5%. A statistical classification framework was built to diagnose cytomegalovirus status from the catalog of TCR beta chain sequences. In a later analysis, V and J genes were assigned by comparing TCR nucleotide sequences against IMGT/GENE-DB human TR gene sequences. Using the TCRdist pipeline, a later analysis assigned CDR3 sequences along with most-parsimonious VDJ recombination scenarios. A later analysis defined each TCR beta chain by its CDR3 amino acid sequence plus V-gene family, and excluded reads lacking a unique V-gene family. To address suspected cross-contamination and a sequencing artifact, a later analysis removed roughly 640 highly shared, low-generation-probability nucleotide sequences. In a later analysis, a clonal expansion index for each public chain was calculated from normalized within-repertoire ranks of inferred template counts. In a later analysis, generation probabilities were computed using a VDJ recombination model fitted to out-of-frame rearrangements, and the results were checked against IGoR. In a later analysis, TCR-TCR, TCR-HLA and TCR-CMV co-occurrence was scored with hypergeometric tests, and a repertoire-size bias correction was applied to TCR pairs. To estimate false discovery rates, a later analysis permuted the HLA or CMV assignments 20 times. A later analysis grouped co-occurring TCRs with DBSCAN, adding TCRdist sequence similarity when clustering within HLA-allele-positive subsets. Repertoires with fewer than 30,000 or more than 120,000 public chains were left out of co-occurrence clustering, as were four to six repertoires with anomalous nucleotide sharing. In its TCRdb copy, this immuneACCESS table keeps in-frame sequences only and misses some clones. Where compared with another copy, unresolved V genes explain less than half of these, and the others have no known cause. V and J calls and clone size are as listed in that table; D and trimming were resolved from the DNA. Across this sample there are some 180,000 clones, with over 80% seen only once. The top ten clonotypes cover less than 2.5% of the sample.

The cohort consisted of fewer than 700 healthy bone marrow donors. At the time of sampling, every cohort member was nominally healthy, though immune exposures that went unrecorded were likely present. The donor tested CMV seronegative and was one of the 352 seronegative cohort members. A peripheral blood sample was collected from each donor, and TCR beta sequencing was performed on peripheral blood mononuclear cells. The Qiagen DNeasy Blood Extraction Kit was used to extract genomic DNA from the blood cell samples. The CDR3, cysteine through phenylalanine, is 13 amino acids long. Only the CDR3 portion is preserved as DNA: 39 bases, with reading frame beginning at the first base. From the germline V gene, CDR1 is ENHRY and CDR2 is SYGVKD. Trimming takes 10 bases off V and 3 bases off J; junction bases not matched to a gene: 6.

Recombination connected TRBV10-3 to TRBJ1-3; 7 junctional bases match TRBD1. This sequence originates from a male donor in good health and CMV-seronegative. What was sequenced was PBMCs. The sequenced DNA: TGTGCCACCAGACAGGGTTTTGGAAACACCATATATTTT. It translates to CATRQGFGNTIYF.